The entry below gives a single T cell receptor beta chain sequence along with its context. The antigen is undetermined. Nominally healthy donors provided the samples, though records likely missed some immune exposures. In the PCR, 60 Vbeta and 13 Jbeta primers were used. Method: immunoSEQ multiplex PCR; TCRdb's copy keeps in-frame clones and lacks some. The table has under 200,000 clones, 84% seen once; the top ten hold around 2%. These data belong to a study of cytomegalovirus exposure and HLA in healthy donors. CDR3 length: 18 amino acids. The germline V gene has CDR1 MGHRA and CDR2 YSYEKL. V lost 3 bases to trimming and J lost 1 base, with 21 bases between them. The study's findings and limits: An analysis that came later showed most CMV-associated TCR beta chains appearing HLA-restricted. In a later analysis, specific HLA alleles were associated with approximately 17,000 TCR beta sequences at a 0.05 false discovery rate.

Source material: PBMCs. The V call is TRBV4-1, the J call TRBJ1-2; D remains unclear. The sequence was collected from a man aged 18 to 35 in good health and CMV-seronegative. The DNA for the CDR3 is TGCGCCAGCAGCCAGAGGGCAGGAGTGGACGGATTTAACTATGGCTACACCTTC. Translation: CASSQRAGVDGFNYGYTF.